Below, one T cell receptor (beta chain) is given with its context. What it recognizes is unknown. This CDR3 has 17 amino acids. CDR1 MDHEN and CDR2 SYDVKM come from the germline V gene. V was pared by 5 bases and J by 5 bases, with 11 bases of the junction left unmatched. TCRdb's copy holds only in-frame clones and misses some; the assay was immunoSEQ multiplex PCR. In the table there are around 100,000 clones, 85% to 95% of which are singletons. This record belongs to a study of T cell responses to AZD1222 COVID-19 vaccine. General study findings and limits: At baseline, seropositivity was found in only a handful of AZD1222 recipients. Among spike-specific TCRs, nearly half reportedly target unmutated variant regions.

The input for sequencing was peripheral blood, taken on day 0 of AZD1222 vaccination. This chain links TRBV28 with TRBJ2-3; 12 bases align to TRBD1. The sequence derives from an adult in good health. The CDR3 DNA follows: TGTGCCAGCAGTACTATAATGGGACAGGGGGCTCGAGATACGCAGTATTTT. Protein: CASSTIMGQGARDTQYF.